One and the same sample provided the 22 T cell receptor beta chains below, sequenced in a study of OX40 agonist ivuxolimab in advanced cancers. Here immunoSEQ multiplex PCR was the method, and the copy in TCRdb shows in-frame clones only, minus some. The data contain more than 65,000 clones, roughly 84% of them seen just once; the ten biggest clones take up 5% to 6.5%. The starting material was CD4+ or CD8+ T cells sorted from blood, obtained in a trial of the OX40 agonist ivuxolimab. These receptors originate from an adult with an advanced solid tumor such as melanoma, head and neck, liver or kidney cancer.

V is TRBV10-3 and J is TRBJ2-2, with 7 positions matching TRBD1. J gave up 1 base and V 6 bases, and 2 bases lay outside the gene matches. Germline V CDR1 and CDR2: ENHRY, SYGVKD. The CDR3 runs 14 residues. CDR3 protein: CAIRDRENTGELFF. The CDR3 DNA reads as TGTGCCATCAGAGACAGGGAGAACACCGGGGAGCTGTTTTTT.

DNA for the CDR3: TGTGCCAGCAGCTTATGGTACAGTGAGGATTCACCCCTCCACTTT. Translated, it gives CASSLWYSEDSPLHF. The chain is built from TRBV7-2 and TRBJ1-6; D remains unclear. V was clipped by 2 bases and J by 8 bases, with 13 bases between them. The CDR3 is made up of 15 amino acids. From germline, CDR1 is SGHTA and CDR2 FQGNSA.

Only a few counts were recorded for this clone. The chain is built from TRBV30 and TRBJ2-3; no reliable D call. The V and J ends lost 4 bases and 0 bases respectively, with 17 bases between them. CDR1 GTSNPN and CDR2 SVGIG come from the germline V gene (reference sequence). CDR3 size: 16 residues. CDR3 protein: CAWKPGQRSSTDTQYF. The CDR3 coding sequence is TGTGCCTGGAAACCGGGTCAACGGTCTAGCACAGATACGCAGTATTTT.

The CDR3 spells CSVLGSGADTQYF. CDR3 nucleotides: TGCAGCGTTCTCGGTTCTGGGGCAGATACGCAGTATTTT. The gene calls are TRBV29-1 and TRBJ2-3, with D uncertain. This CDR3 spans 13 amino acids. V dropped 5 bases and J dropped 4 bases, with 13 bases sitting between them. The germline V gene encodes CDR1 SQVTM and CDR2 ANQGSEA.

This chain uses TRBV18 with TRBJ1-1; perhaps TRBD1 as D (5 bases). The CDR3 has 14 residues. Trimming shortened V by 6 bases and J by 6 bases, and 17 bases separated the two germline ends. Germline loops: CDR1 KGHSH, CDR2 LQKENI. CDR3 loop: CASSVLGVRAEAFF. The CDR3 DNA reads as TGTGCCAGCTCCGTCCTAGGGGTGAGGGCTGAAGCTTTCTTT.

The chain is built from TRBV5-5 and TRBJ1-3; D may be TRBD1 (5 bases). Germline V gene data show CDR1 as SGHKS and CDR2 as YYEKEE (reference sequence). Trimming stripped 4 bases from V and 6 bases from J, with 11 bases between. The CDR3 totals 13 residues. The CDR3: CASSLSGLNTIYF. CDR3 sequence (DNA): TGTGCCAGCAGCCTCTCAGGGTTAAACACCATATATTTT. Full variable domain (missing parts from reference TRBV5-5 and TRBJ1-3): DAGVTQSPTHLIKTRGQQVTLRCSPISGHKSVSWYQQVLGQGPQFIFQYYEKEERGRGNFPDRFSARQFPNYSSELNVNALLLGDSALYLCASSLSGLNTIYFGEGSWLTVV.

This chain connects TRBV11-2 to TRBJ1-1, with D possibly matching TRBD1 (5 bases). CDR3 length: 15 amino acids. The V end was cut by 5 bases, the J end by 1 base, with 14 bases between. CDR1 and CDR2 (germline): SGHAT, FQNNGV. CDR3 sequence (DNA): TGTGCCAGCAGCGCCATCGGCCAGGGGAACACTGAAGCTTTCTTT. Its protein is CASSAIGQGNTEAFF. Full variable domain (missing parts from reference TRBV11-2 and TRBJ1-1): EAGVAQSPRYKIIEKRQSVAFWCNPISGHATLYWYQQILGQGPKLLIQFQNNGVVDDSQLPKDRFSAERLKGVDSTLKIQPAKLEDSAVYLCASSAIGQGNTEAFFGQGTRLTVV.

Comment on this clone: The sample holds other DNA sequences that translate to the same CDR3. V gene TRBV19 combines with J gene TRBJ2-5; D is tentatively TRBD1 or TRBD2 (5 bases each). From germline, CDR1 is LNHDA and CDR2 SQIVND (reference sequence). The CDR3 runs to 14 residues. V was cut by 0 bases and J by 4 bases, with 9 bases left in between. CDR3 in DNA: TGTGCCAGTAGTATAGACCCTGGGGGAGAGACCCAGTACTTC. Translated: CASSIDPGGETQYF.

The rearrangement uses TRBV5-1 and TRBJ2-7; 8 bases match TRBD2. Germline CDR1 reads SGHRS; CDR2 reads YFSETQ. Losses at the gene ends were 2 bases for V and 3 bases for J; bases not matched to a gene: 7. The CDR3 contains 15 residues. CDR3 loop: CASSFASGGRYEQYF. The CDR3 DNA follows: TGCGCCAGCAGCTTTGCGAGCGGGGGCCGCTACGAGCAGTACTTC.

The CDR3 loop reads CASRRGDANTEAFF. In nucleotides, the CDR3 is TGTGCCAGCAGGAGAGGGGACGCCAACACTGAAGCTTTCTTT. V usage is TRBV2 and J usage is TRBJ1-1, with a tentative D call TRBD1 (5 bases). The CDR3 extends over 14 amino acids. The germline CDR1 and CDR2 sequences are SNHLY and FYNNEI. V lost 6 bases to trimming and J lost 2 bases, with 13 bases between them.

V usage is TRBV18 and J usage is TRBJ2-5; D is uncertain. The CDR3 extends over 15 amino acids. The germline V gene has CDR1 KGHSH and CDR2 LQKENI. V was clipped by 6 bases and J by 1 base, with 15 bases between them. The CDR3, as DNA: TGTGCCAGCTCCCTTCAACAATCGGTCCAAGAGACCCAGTACTTC. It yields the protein CASSLQQSVQETQYF. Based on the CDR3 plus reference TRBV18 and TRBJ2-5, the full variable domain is NAGVMQNPRHLVRRRGQEARLRCSPMKGHSHVYWYRQLPEEGLKFMVYLQKENIIDESGMPKERFSAEFPKEGPSILRIQQVVRGDSAAYFCASSLQQSVQETQYFGPGTRLLVL.

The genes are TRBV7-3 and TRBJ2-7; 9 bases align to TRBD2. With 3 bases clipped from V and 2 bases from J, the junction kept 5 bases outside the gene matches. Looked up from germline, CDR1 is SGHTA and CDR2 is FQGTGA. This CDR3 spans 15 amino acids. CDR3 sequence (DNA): TGTGCCAGCAGCTTGGGGCTAGCGGGGACCTACGAGCAGTACTTC. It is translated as CASSLGLAGTYEQYF.

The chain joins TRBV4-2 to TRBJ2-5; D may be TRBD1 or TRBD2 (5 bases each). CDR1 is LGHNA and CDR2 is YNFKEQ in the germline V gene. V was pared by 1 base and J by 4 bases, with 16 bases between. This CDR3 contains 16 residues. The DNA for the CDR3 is TGTGCCAGCAGCCAAGTGATATCGGGACGGGGAGAGACCCAGTACTTC. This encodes CASSQVISGRGETQYF.

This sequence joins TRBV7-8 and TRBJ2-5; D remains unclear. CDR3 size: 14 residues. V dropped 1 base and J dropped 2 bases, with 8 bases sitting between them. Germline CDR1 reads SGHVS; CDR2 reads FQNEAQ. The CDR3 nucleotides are TGTGCCAGCAGCTTAGACGCCAGGCAAGAGACCCAGTACTTC. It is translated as CASSLDARQETQYF.

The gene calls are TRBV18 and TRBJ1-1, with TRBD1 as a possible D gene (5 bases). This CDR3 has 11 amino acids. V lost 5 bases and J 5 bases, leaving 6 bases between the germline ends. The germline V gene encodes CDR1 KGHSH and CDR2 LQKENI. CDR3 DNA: TGTGCCAGCTCAGCAGGGACTGAAGCTTTCTTT. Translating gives CASSAGTEAFF.

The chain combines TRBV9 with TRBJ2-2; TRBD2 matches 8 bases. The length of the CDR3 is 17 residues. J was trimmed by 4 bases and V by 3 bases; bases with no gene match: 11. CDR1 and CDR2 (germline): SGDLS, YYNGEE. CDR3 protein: CASSDSARLAGTGELFF. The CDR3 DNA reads TGTGCCAGCAGCGACTCCGCACGGCTAGCGGGCACCGGGGAGCTGTTTTTT.

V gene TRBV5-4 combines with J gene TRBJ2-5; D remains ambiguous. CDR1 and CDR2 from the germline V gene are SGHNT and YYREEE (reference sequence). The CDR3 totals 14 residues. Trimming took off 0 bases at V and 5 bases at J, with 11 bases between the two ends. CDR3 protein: CASSLAPPAETQYF. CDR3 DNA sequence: TGTGCCAGCAGCTTGGCGCCACCCGCGGAGACCCAGTACTTC. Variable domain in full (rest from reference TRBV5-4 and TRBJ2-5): ETGVTQSPTHLIKTRGQQVTLRCSSQSGHNTVSWYQQALGQGPQFIFQYYREEENGRGNFPPRFSGLQFPNYSSELNVNALELDDSALYLCASSLAPPAETQYFGPGTRLLVL.

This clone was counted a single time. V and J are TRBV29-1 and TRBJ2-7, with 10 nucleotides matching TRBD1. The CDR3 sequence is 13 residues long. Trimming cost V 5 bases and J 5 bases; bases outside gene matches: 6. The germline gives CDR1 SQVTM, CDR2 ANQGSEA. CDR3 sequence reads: CSVSGTGVDEQYF. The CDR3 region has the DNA TGCAGCGTTTCCGGGACAGGGGTCGACGAGCAGTACTTC.

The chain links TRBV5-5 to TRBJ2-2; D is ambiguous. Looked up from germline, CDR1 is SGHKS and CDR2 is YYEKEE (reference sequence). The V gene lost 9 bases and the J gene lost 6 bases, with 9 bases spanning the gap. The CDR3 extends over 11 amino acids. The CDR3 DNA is TGTGCCACCCACTTCGCCGGGGAGCTGTTTTTT. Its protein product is CATHFAGELFF.

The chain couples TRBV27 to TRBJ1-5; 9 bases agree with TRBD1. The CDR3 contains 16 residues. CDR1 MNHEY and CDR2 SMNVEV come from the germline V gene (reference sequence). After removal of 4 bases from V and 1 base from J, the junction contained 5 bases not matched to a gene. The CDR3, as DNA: TGTGCCAGCAGTTCTACAGGGGGCGGAAGCAATCAGCCCCAGCATTTT. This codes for CASSSTGGGSNQPQHF.

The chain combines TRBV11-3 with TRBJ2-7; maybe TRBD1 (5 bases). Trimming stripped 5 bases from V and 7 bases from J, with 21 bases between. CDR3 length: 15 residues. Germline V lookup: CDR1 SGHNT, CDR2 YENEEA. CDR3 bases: TGTGCCAGCAGCCAGGGCGTAGGGTTTCCTAGAGAGCAGTACTTC. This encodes CASSQGVGFPREQYF. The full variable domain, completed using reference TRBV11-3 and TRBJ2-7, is EAGVVQSPRYKIIEKKQPVAFWCNPISGHNTLYWYLQNLGQGPELLIRYENEEAVDDSQLPKDRFSAERLKGVDSTLKIQPAELGDSAVYLCASSQGVGFPREQYFGPGTRLTVT.

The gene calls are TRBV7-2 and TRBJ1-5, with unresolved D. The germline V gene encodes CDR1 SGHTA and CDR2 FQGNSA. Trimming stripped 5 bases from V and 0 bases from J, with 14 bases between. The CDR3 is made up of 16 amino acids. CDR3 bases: TGTGCCAGCAGCCCCCTGGGGTCTCCTAGCAATCAGCCCCAGCATTTT. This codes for CASSPLGSPSNQPQHF.